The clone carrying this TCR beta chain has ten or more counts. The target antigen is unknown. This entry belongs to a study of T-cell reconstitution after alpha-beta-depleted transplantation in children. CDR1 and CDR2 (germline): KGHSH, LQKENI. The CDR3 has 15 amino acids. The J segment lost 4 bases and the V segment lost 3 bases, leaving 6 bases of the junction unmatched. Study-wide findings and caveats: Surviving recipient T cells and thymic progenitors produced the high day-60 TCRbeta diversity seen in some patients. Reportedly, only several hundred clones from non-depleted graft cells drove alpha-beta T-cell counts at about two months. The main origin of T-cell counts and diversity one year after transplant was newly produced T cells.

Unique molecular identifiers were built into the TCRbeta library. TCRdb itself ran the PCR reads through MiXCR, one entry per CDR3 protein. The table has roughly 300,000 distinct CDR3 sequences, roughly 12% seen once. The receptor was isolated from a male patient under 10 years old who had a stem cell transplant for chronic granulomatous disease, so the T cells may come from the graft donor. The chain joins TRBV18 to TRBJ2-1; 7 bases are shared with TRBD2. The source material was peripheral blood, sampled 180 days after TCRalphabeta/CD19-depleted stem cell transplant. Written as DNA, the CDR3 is TGTGCCAGCTCACCGAGCGGGATTAGTTACAATGAGCAGTTCTTC. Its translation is CASSPSGISYNEQFF. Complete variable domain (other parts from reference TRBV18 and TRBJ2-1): NAGVMQNPRHLVRRRGQEARLRCSPMKGHSHVYWYRQLPEEGLKFMVYLQKENIIDESGMPKERFSAEFPKEGPSILRIQQVVRGDSAAYFCASSPSGISYNEQFFGPGTRLTVL.